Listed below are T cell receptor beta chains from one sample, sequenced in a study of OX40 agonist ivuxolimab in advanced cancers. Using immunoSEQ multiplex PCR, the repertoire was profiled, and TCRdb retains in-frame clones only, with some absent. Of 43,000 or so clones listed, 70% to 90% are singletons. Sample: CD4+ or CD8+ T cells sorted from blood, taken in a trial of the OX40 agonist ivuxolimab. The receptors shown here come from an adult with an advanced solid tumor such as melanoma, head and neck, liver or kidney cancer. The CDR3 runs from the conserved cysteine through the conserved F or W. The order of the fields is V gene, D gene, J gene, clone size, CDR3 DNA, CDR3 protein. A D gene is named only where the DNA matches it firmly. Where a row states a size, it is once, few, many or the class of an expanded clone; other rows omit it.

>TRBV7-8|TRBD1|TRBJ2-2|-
TGTGCCAGCAGCTCAGGGGGCCGAAACACCGGGGAGCTGTTTTTT
CASSSGGRNTGELFF
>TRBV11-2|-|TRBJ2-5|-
TGTGCCAGCAGCCCAACACTCCAAGAGACCCAGTACTTC
CASSPTLQETQYF
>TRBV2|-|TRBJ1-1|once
TGTGCCAGCAGTGAATTGAACATGAACACTGAAGCTTTCTTT
CASSELNMNTEAFF
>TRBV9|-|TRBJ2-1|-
TGTGCCAGCAGCGCGGGATCGGAGAATGAGCAGTTCTTC
CASSAGSENEQFF
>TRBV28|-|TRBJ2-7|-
TGTGCCGGCTTTTCCTACGAGCAGTACTTC
CAGFSYEQYF
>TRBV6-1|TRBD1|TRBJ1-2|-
TGTGCCAGCAGTGCAGGACAGGTGGCCTTTTATGGCTACACCTTC
CASSAGQVAFYGYTF
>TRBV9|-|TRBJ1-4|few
TGTGCCAGCAGCGGCGATGAAAAACTGTTTTTT
CASSGDEKLFF
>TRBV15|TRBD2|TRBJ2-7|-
TGTGCCACCAGCAGAGATGAAATTGGGGTGTTCCTAGCGGGTATTTCCTACGAGCAGTACTTC
CATSRDEIGVFLAGISYEQYF
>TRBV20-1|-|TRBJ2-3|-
TGCAGTGCTAAAACAGATACGCAGTATTTT
CSAKTDTQYF
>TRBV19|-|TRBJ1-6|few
TGTGCCAGTAGTGACCGACAGCGGTCACCCCTCCACTTT
CASSDRQRSPLHF
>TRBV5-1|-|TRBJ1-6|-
TGCGCCAGCAGCTTGGAAAATCCTAACCCCGGGTCACCCCTCCACTTT
CASSLENPNPGSPLHF
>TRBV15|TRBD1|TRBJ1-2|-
TGTGCCACCAGCAGCGTCCCGGGACAGGGTTCGGAGGGCTACACCTTC
CATSSVPGQGSEGYTF
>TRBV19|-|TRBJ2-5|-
TGTGCCAGTAGGTGGGGAGCGCAAGAGACCCAGTACTTC
CASRWGAQETQYF
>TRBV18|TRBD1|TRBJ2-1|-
TGTGCCAGCTCACCACGACAGGGGGTGGAAAATGAGCAGTTCTTC
CASSPRQGVENEQFF
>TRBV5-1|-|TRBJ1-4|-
TGCGCCAGCAGCTTTACAGGGAGTGGAGAAAAACTGTTTTTT
CASSFTGSGEKLFF
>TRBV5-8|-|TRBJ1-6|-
TGTGCCAGCAGCTTGGAGGTCACAGCAGGCGGTTCACCCCTCCACTTT
CASSLEVTAGGSPLHF
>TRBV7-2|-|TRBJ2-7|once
TGTGCCAGCAGCGATCCGGGACGGACTACGTACGAGCAGTACTTC
CASSDPGRTTYEQYF
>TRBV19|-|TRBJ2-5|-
TGTGCCAGTAGTATGGGCGGACGGCCCTCCGGGGAGACCCAGTACTTC
CASSMGGRPSGETQYF
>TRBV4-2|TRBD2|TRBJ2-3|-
TGTGCCAGCAGCCGGGTAGCGGGAGCGGAAGATACGCAGTATTTT
CASSRVAGAEDTQYF
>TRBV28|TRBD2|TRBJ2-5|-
TGTGCCACGTTGACTAGCGGGATCCAAGAGACCCAGTACTTC
CATLTSGIQETQYF
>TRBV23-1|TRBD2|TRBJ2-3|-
TGCGCCAGCAGACTCAGCGGGAGGGCCTTAGATACGCAGTATTTT
CASRLSGRALDTQYF
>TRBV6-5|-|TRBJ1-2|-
TGTGCCAGCAGACAAGGGGGGGGGATAGGCTACACCTTC
CASRQGGGIGYTF
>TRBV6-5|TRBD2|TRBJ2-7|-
TGTGCCAGCAGTCCCGCGGGGGGAGGGCTCTACGAGCAGTACTTC
CASSPAGGGLYEQYF
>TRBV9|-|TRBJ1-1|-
TGTGCCAGCGGGGGGCCGAACACTGAAGCTTTCTTT
CASGGPNTEAFF
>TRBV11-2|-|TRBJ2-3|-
TGTGCCAGCAGCTTTACGATACCAGATACGCAGTATTTT
CASSFTIPDTQYF
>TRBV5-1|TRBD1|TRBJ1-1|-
TGCGCCAGCAGCTTGGGCCCGGGACAGAGAGTAAACACTGAAGCTTTCTTT
CASSLGPGQRVNTEAFF